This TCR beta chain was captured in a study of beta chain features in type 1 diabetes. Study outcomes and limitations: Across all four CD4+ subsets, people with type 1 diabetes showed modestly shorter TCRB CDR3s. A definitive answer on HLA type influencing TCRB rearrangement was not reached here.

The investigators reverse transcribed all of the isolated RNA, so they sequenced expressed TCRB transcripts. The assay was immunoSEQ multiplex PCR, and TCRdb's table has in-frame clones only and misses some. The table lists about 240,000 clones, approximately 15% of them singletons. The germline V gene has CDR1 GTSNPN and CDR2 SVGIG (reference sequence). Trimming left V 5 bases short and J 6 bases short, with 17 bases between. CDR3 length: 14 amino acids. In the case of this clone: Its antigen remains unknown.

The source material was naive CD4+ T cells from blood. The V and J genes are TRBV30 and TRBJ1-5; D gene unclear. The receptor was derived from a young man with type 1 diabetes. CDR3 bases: TGTGCCTGGGCCAAGGGAGGCCTCGGTCAGCCCCAGCATTTT. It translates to CAWAKGGLGQPQHF. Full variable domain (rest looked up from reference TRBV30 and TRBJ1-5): SQTIHQWPATLVQPVGSPLSLECTVEGTSNPNLYWYRQAAGRGLQLLFYSVGIGQISSEVPQNLSASRPQDRQFILSSKKLLLSDSGFYLCAWAKGGLGQPQHFGDGTRLSIL.